This TCR beta chain was sequenced in a study of shared clonotypes between healthy human individuals. The germline gives CDR1 KGHSH, CDR2 LQKENI. This CDR3 is built from 14 residues. Trimming removed 3 bases at V and 6 bases at J, with 11 bases between. This clone was observed many times. This same CDR3 is encoded by further DNA sequences in the sample. Profiled with immunoSEQ multiplex PCR; TCRdb holds only in-frame clones, not every one. This table has roughly 1,500,000 clones, around 98.5% appearing once. CD4+ cell separation produced CD45RA+ naive and CD45RA-negative memory subsets. This TCR was recovered from a man aged 25-40 years in good health. Material: naive CD4+ T cells sorted from blood. Subset specified: CD45RA+ positively selected. The rearrangement uses TRBV18 and TRBJ1-4; no definite D call. This CDR3 is CASSPGPRDEKLFF. For the CDR3, the DNA is TGTGCCAGCTCACCTGGGCCACGCGATGAAAAACTGTTTTTT.